The 25 T cell receptor beta chains listed next were all sequenced from one sample in a study of Graves' ophthalmopathy and Graves' hyperthyroidism. Amplification of the TCR beta CDR3 regions used RNA transcripts (as template). After a first-round RT-PCR with HTBI primers, a second-round multiplex PCR was run. TCRdb reanalysed the multiplex PCR reads using MiXCR and keeps one entry per CDR3 protein. The sample includes 400,000 to 500,000 distinct CDR3 sequences, more than 20% of them seen just once. Sequenced: peripheral blood. Source of these receptors: a young woman with stable Graves' hyperthyroidism.

Details on this clonotype: Germline is not matched at one junction end, which may reflect a read error. The CDR3 loop is CSSSHRLLWDPGPDTQYF. The CDR3 DNA follows: TGTTCCAGCAGTCACCGGCTTCTTTGGGACCCCGGGCCAGATACGCAGTATTTT. The rearrangement uses TRBV6-1 and TRBJ2-3; TRBD1 or TRBD2 may be the D gene (5 bases each). The CDR3 runs to 18 residues. Germline CDR1 and CDR2: MNHNS and SASEGT.

Ten or more counts support this clonotype. The chain employs TRBV20-1 and TRBJ2-7; D is perhaps TRBD2 (6 bases). Germline values: CDR1 DFQATT, CDR2 SNEGSKA (reference sequence). Trimming pared 6 bases from V and 4 bases from J, leaving 22 bases between. The length of the CDR3 is 15 residues. In DNA, the CDR3 is TGCAGTGCCAACTATGCGGGGTATATTAGTTACGAGCAGTACTTC. This encodes CSANYAGYISYEQYF.

This sequence joins TRBV5-1 and TRBJ1-2; D is uncertain. With 4 bases removed from V and 4 bases from J, the gap between germline ends came to 11 bases. Germline V CDR1 and CDR2: SGHRS, YFSETQ. The CDR3 extends over 13 amino acids. The CDR3 DNA sequence: TGCGCCAGCAGCGATGACGGTGGCTATGGCTACACCTTC. Amino acids: CASSDDGGYGYTF. Supplemented by reference TRBV5-1 and TRBJ1-2, the full variable domain reads KAGVTQTPRYLIKTRGQQVTLSCSPISGHRSVSWYQQTPGQGLQFLFEYFSETQRNKGNFPGRFSGRQFSNSRSEMNVSTLELGDSALYLCASSDDGGYGYTFGSGTRLTVV.

This clonotype was detected many times. The chain combines TRBV12-3 or TRBV12-4 with TRBJ2-7; possibly TRBD1 for D (6 bases). Trimming pared 0 bases from V and 5 bases from J, leaving 14 bases between. The CDR3 has 15 residues. The CDR3 region is CASSLAPNRVNEQYF. DNA for the CDR3: TGTGCCAGCAGTTTAGCGCCTAACAGGGTCAACGAGCAGTACTTC.

This clonotype was observed at least ten times. The chain couples TRBV4-1 to TRBJ1-3; no reliable D call. Germline V CDR1 and CDR2: MGHRA, YSYEKL. This CDR3 region has 15 residues. The V and J ends lost 2 bases and 2 bases respectively, with 10 bases between them. The chain's CDR3 is CASSQQTATGNTIYF. For the CDR3, the DNA is TGCGCCAGCAGCCAACAGACGGCTACTGGAAACACCATATATTTT.

DNA for the CDR3: TGTGCCACCAGCAGAGAGGGGACTAGCGGTGACATTCAGTACTTC. Amino acids: CATSREGTSGDIQYF. The rearrangement joins TRBV15 to TRBJ2-4, with TRBD2 matching 11 bases. The junction had 3 bases not matched to a gene; V was cut back by 0 bases and J by 8 bases. CDR1 is LNHNV and CDR2 is YYDKDF in the germline V gene (reference sequence). This CDR3 is built from 15 residues.

This clonotype was detected ten times or more. CDR3 DNA: TGCAGTGCGTACCGGAGGGCCCTCAACTACAATGAGCAGTTCTTC. This translates into CSAYRRALNYNEQFF. The chain links TRBV20-1 to TRBJ2-1; tentatively, D is TRBD2 (6 bases). This CDR3 comprises 15 residues. V was clipped by 6 bases and J by 3 bases, with 18 bases between them. Germline V CDR1 and CDR2: DFQATT, SNEGSKA (reference sequence).

This clonotype was picked up many times. At one boundary the junction diverges from the germline segment, which might be a read error. The CDR3 here is CASSWETGGTYEQHF. For the CDR3, the DNA is TGTGCCAGCAGTTGGGAGACAGGGGGCACGTACGAGCAGCACTTC. V usage is TRBV28 and J usage is TRBJ2-7; 10 bases line up with TRBD1. CDR3 length: 15 residues. Germline V gene lookup returns CDR1 MDHEN and CDR2 SYDVKM.

This clonotype appeared many times. The rearrangement uses TRBV11-2 and TRBJ2-3, with 8 bases that match TRBD1. The CDR3 length is 16 residues. Germline trimming cut 5 bases from V and 2 bases from J; bases unmatched to any gene: 9. Germline V CDR1 and CDR2: SGHAT, FQNNGV. This chain's CDR3 is CASSRLTGEFTDTQYF. For the CDR3, the DNA is TGTGCCAGCAGCCGCCTGACAGGGGAATTCACAGATACGCAGTATTTT.

The sample holds many counts of this clonotype. J is TRBJ1-3 and V is TRBV28; D perhaps matches TRBD1 (5 bases). Germline V gene sequence: CDR1 MDHEN, CDR2 SYDVKM. CDR3 length equals 15 residues. Trimming left V 5 bases short and J 0 bases short, with 11 bases between. CDR3 sequence: CASSEYRSSGNTIYF. The CDR3 bases are TGTGCCAGCAGTGAATACAGGAGCTCTGGAAACACCATATATTTT.

This chain joins TRBV6-5 and TRBJ2-2; weak D call: TRBD1 (5 bases). Germline CDR1 and CDR2: MNHEY and SVGAGI. Trimming took off 0 bases at V and 3 bases at J, with 11 bases between the two ends. The CDR3 totals 16 residues. CDR3 loop: CASSYSPGWDTGELFF. In DNA form, the CDR3 reads TGTGCCAGCAGTTACTCGCCAGGGTGGGACACCGGGGAGCTGTTTTTT.

This clonotype has ten or more counts. The genes are TRBV12-3 or TRBV12-4 and TRBJ2-5; TRBD2 matches at 10 bases. V lost 2 bases to trimming and J lost 5 bases; unmatched junction nucleotides: 5. CDR3 size: 15 residues. CDR3 nucleotide sequence: TGTGCCAGCAGTTTAAAACTAGCGGGACGTGAGACCCAGTACTTC. The encoded protein is CASSLKLAGRETQYF.

Of note for this clonotype: The junction shows a germline mismatch at one end, possibly a read error. The J gene is TRBJ2-4, the V gene TRBV6-2 or TRBV6-3; D possibly corresponds to TRBD2 (6 bases). The CDR3 extends over 19 amino acids. In germline, CDR1 is MNHEY, CDR2 SVGEGT. The CDR3: CASSYSRGSSTLAKNIKYF. CDR3 in DNA: TGTGCCAGCAGTTACTCGAGAGGAAGTTCTACACTAGCCAAAAACATTAAGTACTTC.

The chain couples TRBV2 to TRBJ2-7; D unresolved. In germline, CDR1 is SNHLY, CDR2 FYNNEI. The CDR3 consists of 13 residues. V lost 4 bases to trimming and J lost 7 bases, with 14 bases between them. This CDR3 reads CASSGLTRGEQYF. DNA for the CDR3: TGTGCCAGCAGTGGCTTAACGAGAGGAGAGCAGTACTTC. The variable domain in full, with the rest retrieved from reference TRBV2 and TRBJ2-7, is EPEVTQTPSHQVTQMGQEVILRCVPISNHLYFYWYRQILGQKVEFLVSFYNNEISEKSEIFDDQFSVERPDGSNFTLKIRSTKLEDSAMYFCASSGLTRGEQYFGPGTRLTVT.

Worth noting for this clonotype: A much larger clone differs from this one at a single base, so this may be a read error. This chain connects TRBV7-8 to TRBJ1-4, with D unclear. The CDR3 has 13 residues. Germline assignment: CDR1 SGHVS and CDR2 FQNEAQ. This chain's CDR3 is CVSSPSPNEKLFF. Here the CDR3 DNA reads TGTGTCAGCAGCCCAAGTCCTAATGAAAAACTGTTTTTT.

This clonotype came up many times. This chain uses TRBV5-1 with TRBJ1-5; 10 bases fit TRBD1. The germline gives CDR1 SGHRS, CDR2 YFSETQ. The CDR3 covers 16 residues. V lost 4 bases, J lost 7 bases, and 11 bases stayed unmatched. The DNA of the CDR3 is TGCGCCAGCAGCCGTGACGGGACAGGGGAAGGACAGCCCCAGCATTTT. Translating it yields CASSRDGTGEGQPQHF.

This clonotype was counted at least ten times. The V gene is TRBV7-9, the J gene TRBJ1-5; no clear D gene. Trimming stripped 1 base from V and 6 bases from J, with 4 bases between. The CDR3 has 12 amino acids. Germline V gives CDR1 SEHNR, CDR2 FQNEAQ (reference sequence). This chain's CDR3 is CASSLGAQPQHF. In DNA, the CDR3 is TGTGCCAGCAGCTTAGGGGCTCAGCCCCAGCATTTT.

This clonotype was found many times. The gene calls are TRBV7-8 and TRBJ2-5, with 7 bases identical to TRBD1. After removal of 4 bases from V and 1 base from J, the junction contained 6 bases not matched to a gene. This CDR3 spans 15 amino acids. Germline V gives CDR1 SGHVS, CDR2 FQNEAQ. CDR3 coding DNA: TGTGCCAGCAGCTCCTACAGGGGTTCCCAAGAGACCCAGTACTTC. Its translation is CASSSYRGSQETQYF. The full variable domain, completed using reference TRBV7-8 and TRBJ2-5, is GAGVSQSPRYKVAKRGQDVALRCDPISGHVSLFWYQQALGQGPEFLTYFQNEAQLDKSGLPSDRFFAERPEGSVSTLKIQRTQQEDSAVYLCASSSYRGSQETQYFGPGTRLLVL.

There are many counts of this clonotype. CDR3 residues: CASSLRGERGEQYF. CDR3 coding DNA: TGTGCCAGCAGCTTAAGAGGGGAAAGAGGCGAGCAGTACTTC. The gene calls are TRBV7-6 and TRBJ2-7; D might be TRBD1 or TRBD2, each matching 5 bases. V was trimmed by 2 bases and J by 6 bases, leaving 14 bases between them. The CDR3 is 14 residues long. Per germline, CDR1 SGHVS and CDR2 FNYEAQ.

This clonotype was detected ten times or more. J is TRBJ2-5 and V is TRBV20-1; TRBD1 might be the D (6 bases). This CDR3 region has 15 residues. With 6 bases removed from V and 4 bases from J, the gap between germline ends came to 21 bases. From germline, CDR1 is DFQATT and CDR2 SNEGSKA (reference sequence). CDR3 bases: TGCAGTGCCCTACTCAGGGTGGGGGCCCGAGAGACCCAGTACTTC. It encodes CSALLRVGARETQYF.

This clonotype was seen repeatedly, ten times or more. The V and J genes are TRBV19 and TRBJ1-2, with unresolved D. Trimming stripped 0 bases from V and 3 bases from J, with 11 bases between. The germline V gene has CDR1 LNHDA and CDR2 SQIVND (reference sequence). The CDR3 spans 15 residues. The CDR3 DNA reads TGTGCCAGTAGTATAGACGGACGGATTTACTATGGCTACACCTTC. Translating it yields CASSIDGRIYYGYTF.

This clonotype was recorded many times. The genes are TRBV11-2 and TRBJ2-7; D is perhaps TRBD2 (6 bases). The CDR3 consists of 17 residues. Germline assignment: CDR1 SGHAT and CDR2 FQNNGV. The V end lost 4 bases, the J end lost 0 bases, and 19 bases lay between the germline ends. In nucleotides, the CDR3 is TGTGCCAGCAGCTACCAGTTGGCGGGAACTTACTCCTACGAGCAGTACTTC. Amino acids: CASSYQLAGTYSYEQYF.

At least ten counts were recorded for this clonotype. The chain combines TRBV24-1 with TRBJ2-2; D tentatively fits TRBD1 or TRBD2 (5 bases each). Trimming removed 7 bases from V and 3 bases from J, with 11 bases in between. This CDR3 has 14 residues. The germline gives CDR1 KGHDR, CDR2 SFDVKD. CDR3: CATRPRGDTGELFF. In DNA form, the CDR3 reads TGTGCCACCAGGCCGCGAGGGGACACCGGGGAGCTGTTTTTT.

This clonotype showed up many times. CDR3 nucleotides: TGTGCCAGCAGGCGGGGGAAGGACGAGCAGTACTTC. This codes for CASRRGKDEQYF. V usage is TRBV6-1 and J usage is TRBJ2-7, with 7 positions matching TRBD2. J lost 5 bases, V lost 6 bases, and 4 bases had no gene match. The CDR3 has 12 amino acids. Germline assignment: CDR1 MNHNS and CDR2 SASEGT.

This clonotype was seen repeatedly, ten times or more. This chain connects TRBV10-2 to TRBJ2-5; D is perhaps TRBD2 (6 bases). The ends were cut back, 0 bases at V and 0 bases at J, with 14 bases in the middle. Germline values: CDR1 WSHSY, CDR2 SAAADI. The CDR3 length is 17 residues. This chain's CDR3 is CASSESGTYQYQETQYF. In nucleotides, the CDR3 is TGCGCCAGCAGTGAGTCAGGGACTTACCAGTACCAAGAGACCCAGTACTTC.